The T cell receptor (beta chain) described here comes from a study of T cell responses to AZD1222 COVID-19 vaccine. The protocol was immunoSEQ multiplex PCR, while the TCRdb copy is restricted to in-frame clones and leaves out a portion. The sample shows about 110,000 clones, around 83% of them seen only once. The germline V gene encodes CDR1 GTSNPN and CDR2 SVGIG (reference sequence). The CDR3 covers 14 residues. V lost 5 bases and J lost 7, with 17 bases in between. The clonotype originates from an adult in good health. Sequences were derived from peripheral blood, sampled on day 0 of AZD1222 vaccination. The chain uses TRBV30 and TRBJ2-2, with D possibly called TRBD1 or TRBD2 (5 bases each). The CDR3 sequence: CAWSPPGTVGELFF. DNA for the CDR3: TGTGCCTGGTCCCCTCCAGGGACGGTCGGGGAGCTGTTTTTT.